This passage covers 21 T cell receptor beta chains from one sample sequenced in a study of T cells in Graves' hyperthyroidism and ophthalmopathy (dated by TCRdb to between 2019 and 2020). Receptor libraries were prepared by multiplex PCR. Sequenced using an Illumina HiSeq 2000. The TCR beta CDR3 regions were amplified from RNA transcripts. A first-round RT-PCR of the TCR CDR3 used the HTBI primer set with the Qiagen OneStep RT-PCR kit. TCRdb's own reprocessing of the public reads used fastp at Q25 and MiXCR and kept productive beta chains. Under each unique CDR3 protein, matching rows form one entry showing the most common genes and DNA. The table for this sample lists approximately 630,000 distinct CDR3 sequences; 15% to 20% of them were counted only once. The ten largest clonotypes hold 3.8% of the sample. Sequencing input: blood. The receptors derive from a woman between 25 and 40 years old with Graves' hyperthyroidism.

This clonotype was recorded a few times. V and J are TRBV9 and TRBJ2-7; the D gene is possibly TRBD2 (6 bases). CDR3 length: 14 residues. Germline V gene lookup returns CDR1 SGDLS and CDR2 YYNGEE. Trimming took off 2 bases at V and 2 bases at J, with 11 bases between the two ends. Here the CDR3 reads CASSVGGDTYEQYF. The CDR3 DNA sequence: TGTGCCAGCAGCGTTGGAGGGGATACCTACGAGCAGTACTTC.

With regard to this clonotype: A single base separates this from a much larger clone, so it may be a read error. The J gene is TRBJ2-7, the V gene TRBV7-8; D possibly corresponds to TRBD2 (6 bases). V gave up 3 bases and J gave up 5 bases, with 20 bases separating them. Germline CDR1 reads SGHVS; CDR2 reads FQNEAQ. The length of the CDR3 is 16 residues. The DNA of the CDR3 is TGTGCCAGCAGCTTCGCTCATGGGCGGGACGGCGACGAGCAGTACTTC. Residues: CASSFAHGRDGDEQYF.

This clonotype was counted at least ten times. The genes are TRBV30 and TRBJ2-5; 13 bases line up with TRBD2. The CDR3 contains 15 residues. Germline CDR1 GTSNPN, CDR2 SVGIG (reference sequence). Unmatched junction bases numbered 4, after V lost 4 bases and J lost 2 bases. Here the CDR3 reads CAWKGTSGTQETQYF. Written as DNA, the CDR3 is TGTGCCTGGAAAGGGACTAGCGGGACTCAAGAGACCCAGTACTTC.

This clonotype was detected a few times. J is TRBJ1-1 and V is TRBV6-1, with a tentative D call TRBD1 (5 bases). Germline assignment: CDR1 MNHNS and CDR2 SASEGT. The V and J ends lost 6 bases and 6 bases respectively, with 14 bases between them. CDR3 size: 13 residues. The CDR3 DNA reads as TGTGCCAGCAGCACAGGTTTTTGGGCTGAAGCTTTCTTT. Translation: CASSTGFWAEAFF.

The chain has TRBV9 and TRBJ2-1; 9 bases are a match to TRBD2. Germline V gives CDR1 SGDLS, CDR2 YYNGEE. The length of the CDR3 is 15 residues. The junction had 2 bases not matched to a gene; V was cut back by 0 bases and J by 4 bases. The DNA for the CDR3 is TGTGCCAGCAGCGTAGACAGCGGGAGGTACAATGAGCAGTTCTTC. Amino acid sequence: CASSVDSGRYNEQFF.

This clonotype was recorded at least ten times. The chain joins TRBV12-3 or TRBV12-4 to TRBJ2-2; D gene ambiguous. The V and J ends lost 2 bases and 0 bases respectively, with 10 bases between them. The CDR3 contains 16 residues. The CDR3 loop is CASSLRRISNTGELFF. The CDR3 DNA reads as TGTGCCAGCAGTTTACGAAGGATATCGAACACCGGGGAGCTGTTTTTT.

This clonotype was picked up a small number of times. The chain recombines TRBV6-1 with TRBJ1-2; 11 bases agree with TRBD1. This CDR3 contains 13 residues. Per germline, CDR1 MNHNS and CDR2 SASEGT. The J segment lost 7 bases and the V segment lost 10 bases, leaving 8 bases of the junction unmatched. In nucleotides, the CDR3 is TGTGCCATCGCTCGGACAGGGGGCTTTGGCTACACCTTC. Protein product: CAIARTGGFGYTF.

This chain's CDR3 is CASSLRRTSNQPQHF. The DNA for the CDR3 is TGTGCCAGCAGTCTCAGAAGGACCAGCAATCAGCCCCAGCATTTT. V and J are TRBV28 and TRBJ1-5; D not resolved. Germline V lookup: CDR1 MDHEN, CDR2 SYDVKM. Deletions cut 5 bases from V and 1 base from J, with 12 bases between. This CDR3 is 15 amino acids long.

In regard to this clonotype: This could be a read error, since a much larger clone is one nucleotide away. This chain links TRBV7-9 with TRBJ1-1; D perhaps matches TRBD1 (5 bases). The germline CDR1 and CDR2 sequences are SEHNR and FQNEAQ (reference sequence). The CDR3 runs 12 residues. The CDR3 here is CASSFLTDETFF. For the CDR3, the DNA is TGTGCCAGCAGCTTTCTGACAGATGAAACTTTCTTT.

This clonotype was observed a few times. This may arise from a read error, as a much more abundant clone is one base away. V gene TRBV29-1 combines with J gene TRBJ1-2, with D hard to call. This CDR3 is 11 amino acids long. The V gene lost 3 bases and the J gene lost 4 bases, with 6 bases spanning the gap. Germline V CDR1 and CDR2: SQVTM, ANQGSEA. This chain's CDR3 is CSVEDGYGYTF. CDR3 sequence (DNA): TGCAGCGTTGAGGACGGCTATGGCTACACCTTC.

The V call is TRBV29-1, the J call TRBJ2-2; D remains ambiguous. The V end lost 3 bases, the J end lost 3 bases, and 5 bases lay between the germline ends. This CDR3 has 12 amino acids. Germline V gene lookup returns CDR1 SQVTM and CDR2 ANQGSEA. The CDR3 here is CSVDRDTGELFF. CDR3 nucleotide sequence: TGCAGCGTTGACCGAGACACCGGGGAGCTGTTTTTT.

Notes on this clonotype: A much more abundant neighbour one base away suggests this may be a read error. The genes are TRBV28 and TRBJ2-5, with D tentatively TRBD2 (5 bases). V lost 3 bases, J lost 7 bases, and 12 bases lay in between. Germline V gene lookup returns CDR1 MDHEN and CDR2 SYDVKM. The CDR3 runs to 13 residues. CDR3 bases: TGTGCCAGCAGTTTTGAGGGTTGGGGGACCCAGTACTTC. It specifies CASSFEGWGTQYF.

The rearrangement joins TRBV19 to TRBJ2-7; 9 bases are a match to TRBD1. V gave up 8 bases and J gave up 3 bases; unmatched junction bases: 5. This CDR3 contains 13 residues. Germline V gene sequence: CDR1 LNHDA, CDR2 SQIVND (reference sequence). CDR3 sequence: CASAPGQGYEQYF. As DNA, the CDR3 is TGTGCCAGTGCGCCGGGACAGGGCTACGAGCAGTACTTC.

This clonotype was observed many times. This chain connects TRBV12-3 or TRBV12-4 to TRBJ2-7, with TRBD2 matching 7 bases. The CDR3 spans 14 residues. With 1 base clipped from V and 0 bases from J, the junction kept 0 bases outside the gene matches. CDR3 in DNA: TGTGCCAGCAGTTTAGGGACTAGCTCCTACGAGCAGTACTTC. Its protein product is CASSLGTSSYEQYF.

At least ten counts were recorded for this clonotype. CDR3 sequence reads: CATRSRGGTYNEQFF. The CDR3 nucleotides are TGTGCCACCAGGTCTCGCGGCGGGACATACAATGAGCAGTTCTTC. This sequence joins TRBV11-2 and TRBJ2-1; tentatively, D is TRBD1 or TRBD2 (6 bases each). The germline CDR1 and CDR2 sequences are SGHAT and FQNNGV. The CDR3 runs to 15 residues. V shed 10 bases and J shed 4 bases, with 20 bases lying between them.

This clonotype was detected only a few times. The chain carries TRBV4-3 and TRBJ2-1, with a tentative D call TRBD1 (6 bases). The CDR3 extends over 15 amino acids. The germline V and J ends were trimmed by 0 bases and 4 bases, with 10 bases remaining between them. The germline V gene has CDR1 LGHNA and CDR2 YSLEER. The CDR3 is CASSQDRQAYNEQFF. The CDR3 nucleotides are TGCGCCAGCAGCCAAGATCGACAGGCGTACAATGAGCAGTTCTTC.

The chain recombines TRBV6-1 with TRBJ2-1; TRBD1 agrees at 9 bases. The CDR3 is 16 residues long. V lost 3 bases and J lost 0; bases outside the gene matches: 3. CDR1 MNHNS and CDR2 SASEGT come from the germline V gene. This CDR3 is CASSDTDRGSYNEQFF. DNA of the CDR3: TGTGCCAGCAGTGACACGGACAGGGGCTCCTACAATGAGCAGTTCTTC.

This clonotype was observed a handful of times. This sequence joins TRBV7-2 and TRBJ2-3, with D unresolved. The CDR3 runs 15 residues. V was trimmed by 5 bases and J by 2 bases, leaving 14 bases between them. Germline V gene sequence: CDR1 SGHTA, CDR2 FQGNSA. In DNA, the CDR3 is TGTGCCAGCAGCCGAGCCCCGCGGCCCACAGATACGCAGTATTTT. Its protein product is CASSRAPRPTDTQYF.

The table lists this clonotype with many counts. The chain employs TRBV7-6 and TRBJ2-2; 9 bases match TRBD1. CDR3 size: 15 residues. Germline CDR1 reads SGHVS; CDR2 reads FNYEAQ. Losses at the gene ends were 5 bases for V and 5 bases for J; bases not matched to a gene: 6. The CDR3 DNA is TGTGCCAGCAGCCTAGGGACAGGGAGTACCGGGGAGCTGTTTTTT. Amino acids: CASSLGTGSTGELFF.

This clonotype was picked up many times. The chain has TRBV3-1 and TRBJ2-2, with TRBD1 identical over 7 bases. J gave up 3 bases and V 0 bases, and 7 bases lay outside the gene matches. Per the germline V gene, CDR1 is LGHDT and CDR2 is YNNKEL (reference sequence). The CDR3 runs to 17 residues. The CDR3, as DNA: TGTGCCAGCAGCCAAGAGTACGGGACAGAACACACCGGGGAGCTGTTTTTT. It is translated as CASSQEYGTEHTGELFF.

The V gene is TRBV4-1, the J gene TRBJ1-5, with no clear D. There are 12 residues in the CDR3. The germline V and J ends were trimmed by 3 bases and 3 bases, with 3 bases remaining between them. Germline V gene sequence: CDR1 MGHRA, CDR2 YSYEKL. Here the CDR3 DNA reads TGCGCCAGCAGCCACCCCAATCAGCCCCAGCATTTT. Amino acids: CASSHPNQPQHF.